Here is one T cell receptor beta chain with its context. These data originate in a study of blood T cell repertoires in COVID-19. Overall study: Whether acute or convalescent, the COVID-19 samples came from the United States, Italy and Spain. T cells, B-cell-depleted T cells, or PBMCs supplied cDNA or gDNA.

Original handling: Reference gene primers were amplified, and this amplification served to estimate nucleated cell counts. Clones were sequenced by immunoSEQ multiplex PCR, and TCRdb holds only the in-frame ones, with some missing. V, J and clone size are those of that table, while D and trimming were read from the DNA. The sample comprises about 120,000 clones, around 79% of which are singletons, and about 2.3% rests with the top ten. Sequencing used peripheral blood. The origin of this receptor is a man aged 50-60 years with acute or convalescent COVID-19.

The CDR3 DNA reads TGCAGCGTATGGACAGGGGATAACTATGGCTACACCTTC. Translated, it gives CSVWTGDNYGYTF. V and J are TRBV29-1 and TRBJ1-2; 9 bases agree with TRBD1. V trimming: 6 bases; J trimming: 1 base; junction bases outside the gene matches: 3. CDR1 SQVTM and CDR2 ANQGSEA come from the germline V gene. The CDR3 runs to 13 residues.